This is a list of T cell receptor beta chains from one sample in a study of read filtering for tumor transcriptome and immune sequencing. TCRdb re-analysed the reads in MiXCR, keeping a single row per CDR3 protein. The repertoire consists of about 58,000 distinct CDR3 sequences, with more than 9% occurring once and the leading ten covering 16%. Source material: a population of CD138-negative cells sorted from bone marrow. These receptors all come from a donor over 35 with multiple myeloma. CDR3s include the opening cysteine and the closing phenylalanine or tryptophan. A D gene is named only where the DNA matches it firmly. Size values are once, few and many counts, or a class for expanded clones, and some rows have none.

V gene	clone size	J gene	D gene	CDR3 protein	CDR3 DNA
TRBV12-3/TRBV12-4	many	TRBJ1-5	TRBD1	CASSPTGGGQPQHF	TGTGCCAGCAGCCCCACAGGGGGCGGTCAGCCCCAGCATTTT
TRBV7-9	.	TRBJ2-2	TRBD1	CASSRDRARPNTGELFF	TGTGCCAGCAGTAGGGACAGGGCCCGTCCGAACACCGGGGAGCTGTTTTTT
TRBV5-1	many	TRBJ1-4	.	CASSSRDQRNEKLFF	TGCGCCAGCAGCTCGAGGGACCAAAGGAATGAAAAACTGTTTTTT
TRBV20-1	many	TRBJ2-5	TRBD1	CSARGQGQVPAETQYF	TGCAGTGCTAGAGGCCAAGGACAGGTCCCAGCCGAGACCCAGTACTTC
TRBV30	many	TRBJ1-2	.	CAWSPSRLGYGYTF	TGTGCCTGGAGTCCCTCCCGACTGGGCTATGGCTACACCTTC
TRBV19	few	TRBJ2-7	TRBD2	CASSIGLAYEQYF	TGTGCCAGTAGTATTGGACTAGCCTACGAGCAGTACTTC
TRBV15	many	TRBJ1-4	TRBD1	CATSTLGQGAHKDEKLFF	TGTGCCACCAGCACCCTCGGACAGGGGGCCCATAAAGATGAAAAACTGTTTTTT
TRBV20-1	.	TRBJ1-2	.	CSASLGNGYTF	TGCAGTGCTAGTTTAGGGAATGGCTACACCTTC
TRBV21-1	many	TRBJ1-5	.	CASSKDDSDGSNQPQHF	TGTGCCAGCAGCAAAGACGACAGCGATGGGAGCAATCAGCCCCAGCATTTT
TRBV11-1	many	TRBJ1-6	.	CASSQVASPLHF	TGTGCCAGCAGCCAAGTAGCTTCACCCCTCCACTTT
TRBV9	.	TRBJ1-5	.	CASSVGGFSNQPQHF	TGTGCCAGCAGCGTAGGGGGGTTTAGCAATCAGCCCCAGCATTTT
TRBV20-1	few	TRBJ1-2	.	CSARVAWTPDGYTF	TGCAGTGCTAGAGTCGCGTGGACGCCCGATGGCTACACCTTC
TRBV13	many	TRBJ2-3	.	CASSSRPSTDTQYF	TGTGCCAGCAGCTCCCGACCTAGCACAGATACGCAGTATTTT
TRBV19	many	TRBJ2-1	TRBD2	CASSRALAGGAYNEQFF	TGTGCCAGTAGTCGCGCGCTAGCGGGGGGGGCCTACAATGAGCAGTTCTTC
TRBV5-1	many	TRBJ2-5	.	CASSLEAILETQYF	TGCGCCAGCAGCTTGGAAGCTATATTGGAGACCCAGTACTTC
TRBV6-2/TRBV6-3	many	TRBJ1-1	.	CASSIQVHSAEAFF	TGTGCCAGCAGCATACAGGTCCATAGCGCTGAAGCTTTCTTT
TRBV6-5	many	TRBJ2-3	TRBD2	CASSSLAWAYTDTQYF	TGTGCCAGCAGTTCACTAGCGTGGGCCTACACAGATACGCAGTATTTT
TRBV3-1	few	TRBJ2-7	.	CASSLWGKGYEQYF	TGTGCCAGCAGCCTATGGGGGAAGGGCTACGAGCAGTACTTC
TRBV7-2	many	TRBJ2-3	.	CASSLVSVTSTDTQYF	TGTGCCAGCAGCTTAGTTTCGGTTACTAGCACAGATACGCAGTATTTT
TRBV28	many	TRBJ1-4	.	CASSLNPVGAQAAGKLFF	TGTGCCAGCAGTTTGAACCCGGTTGGGGCACAGGCGGCGGGCAAACTGTTTTTT
TRBV7-3	many	TRBJ2-2	.	CASSSGLTTGELFF	TGTGCCAGCAGCTCGGGACTGACCACCGGGGAGCTGTTTTTT
TRBV7-7	few	TRBJ2-5	.	CASTPFGDQETQYF	TGTGCTAGCACCCCATTCGGGGACCAAGAGACCCAGTACTTC
TRBV5-1	many	TRBJ2-4	.	CASTDHANIQYF	TGCGCCAGCACCGACCACGCGAACATTCAGTACTTC
TRBV9	many	TRBJ1-2	.	CASSVDPGEGYGYTF	TGTGCCAGCAGCGTAGATCCAGGGGAAGGCTATGGCTACACCTTC
TRBV12-3/TRBV12-4	many	TRBJ2-3	TRBD2	CASSSLAADTQYF	TGTGCCAGCAGTTCTCTAGCGGCCGATACGCAGTATTTT
TRBV24-1	many	TRBJ2-1	.	CATSDRAAYNEQFF	TGTGCCACCAGTGACAGGGCCGCCTACAATGAGCAGTTCTTC
TRBV6-5	many	TRBJ2-5	.	CASSYSEGTRETQYF	TGTGCCAGCAGTTACTCTGAGGGGACGAGGGAGACCCAGTACTTC
TRBV4-1	medium-sized	TRBJ2-1	.	CASSQEGRGAHGNEQFF	TGTGCCAGCAGCCAAGAAGGGCGCGGGGCCCATGGCAATGAGCAGTTCTTC
TRBV29-1	medium-sized	TRBJ2-7	.	CSVEDSYEQYF	TGCAGCGTTGAAGATTCCTACGAGCAGTACTTC
TRBV28	few	TRBJ2-7	.	CASSSTPDYDEQYF	TGTGCCAGCAGTTCAACCCCGGACTACGACGAGCAGTACTTC
TRBV6-5	many	TRBJ2-7	.	CASRITRGPYEQYF	TGTGCCAGCAGAATAACCCGTGGCCCCTACGAGCAGTACTTC
TRBV24-1	many	TRBJ2-5	.	CATSDQQDRHETQYF	TGTGCCACCAGTGACCAACAAGACAGGCACGAGACCCAGTACTTC
TRBV29-1	.	TRBJ1-5	.	CSDLMSTNQPQHF	TGCAGCGACCTGATGTCCACGAATCAGCCTCAGCATTTT
TRBV7-8	few	TRBJ1-4	.	CASSFRRTLNEKRFF	TGTGCCAGCAGCTTCCGACGAACCCTTAATGAAAAACGGTTTTTT
TRBV20-1	.	TRBJ2-1	TRBD1	CSAGEGGASYNEQFF	TGCAGTGCTGGGGAAGGGGGCGCTTCCTACAATGAGCAGTTCTTC
TRBV5-1	many	TRBJ2-2	.	CASSLGRTNTGELFF	TGCGCCAGCAGCTTGGGTCGGACGAACACCGGGGAGCTGTTTTTT
TRBV4-2	.	TRBJ2-2	TRBD1	CASSQTGDGSGELFF	TGTGCCAGCAGCCAGACAGGGGATGGGTCCGGGGAGCTGTTTTTT
TRBV7-9	.	TRBJ1-3	TRBD1	CASSTNVLIGTGAGNAIYF	TGTGCCAGCAGCACAAACGTACTGATCGGGACAGGGGCCGGAAACGCCATATATTTT
TRBV9	many	TRBJ2-5	.	CASSVVGGGGETQYF	TGTGCCAGCAGCGTAGTCGGAGGGGGTGGAGAGACCCAGTACTTC